This TCR beta chain was retrieved from a study of blood T cells in healthy people across ages. Many counts were recorded for this clonotype. What it binds is not known. A second PCR, run for roughly 7 to 11 cycles, used a sample-barcoded 5' primer plus a J-beta primer mix. Each cDNA molecule, via a template-switch adaptor with 12 random nucleotides, was tagged. TCRdb re-analysed the 5' RACE reads in MiXCR, keeping a single row per CDR3 protein. The sample consists of 900,000 to 950,000 distinct CDR3 sequences, under 35% of them appearing once. Points from the study as a whole: Correlation between TCR beta diversity and naive T cell percentage was strong.

Every donor provided 8.5 to 10 milliliters of peripheral blood. V shed 5 bases and J shed 2 bases, with 16 bases lying between them. This CDR3 has 15 amino acids. CDR1 LGHNA and CDR2 YNFKEQ come from the germline V gene. These sequences were also reported in another study, on T cells of mothers and their children. That paper states: Per child, 2.5 million to 3.5 million TCR beta CDR3 reads were obtained, against over 9 million per mother.

This receptor was obtained from a woman aged 35 to 49 in good health. The sequenced material came from blood. The chain employs TRBV4-2 and TRBJ2-7; maybe TRBD1 (5 bases). CDR3 protein: CASSARRDGPYEQYF. CDR3 sequence (DNA): TGTGCCAGCAGCGCACGCAGGGATGGCCCCTACGAGCAGTACTTC.